The sequence of this TCR beta chain was determined in a study of post-analysis software for immune sequencing data. Study conclusions and caveats: Several TRBV segments (TRBV5-6, TRBV5-1 and TRBV20-1 among them) occurred more frequently in patients than in controls. Diversity measured as normalized Chao1 was significantly lower in multiple sclerosis patients than in controls. Same-batch preparations were strongly co-clustered by F measure.

Carried by the TCR beta cDNA libraries were unique molecular identifiers. With roughly 0.9 to 11 million T cells as the source, roughly 0.5 million cDNA molecules resulted. TCRdb processed the PCR reads anew with MiXCR; each CDR3 protein has one entry. The table records more than 500,000 distinct CDR3 sequences, 30% to 40% of them present only once. This clonotype was observed a handful of times. Its cognate antigen is unknown. The length of the CDR3 is 14 residues. Germline V gene sequence: CDR1 SQVTM, CDR2 ANQGSEA. J lost 1 base, V lost 6 bases, and 6 bases had no gene match. This sequence originates from a girl under 18 with multiple sclerosis. The chain uses TRBV29-1 and TRBJ2-5, with 9 positions matching TRBD2. The sample comprised blood. The CDR3 reads CSVGVTSGQETQYF. CDR3 nucleotides: TGCAGCGTCGGAGTGACTAGCGGCCAAGAGACCCAGTACTTC. The full variable domain, with the rest looked up from reference TRBV29-1 and TRBJ2-5, is SAVISQKPSRDICQRGTSLTIQCQVDSQVTMMFWYRQQPGQSLTLIATANQGSEATYESGFVIDKFPISRPNLTFSTLTVSNMSPEDSSIYLCSVGVTSGQETQYFGPGTRLLVL.